This TCR beta chain emerged from a study of blood T cells in healthy people across ages. The germline V gene has CDR1 KGHDR and CDR2 SFDVKD. The CDR3 is 17 residues long. Germline trimming cut 7 bases from V and 3 bases from J; bases unmatched to any gene: 14. A J-beta primer mix and a sample-barcoded 5' primer were used in a second PCR of roughly 6 to 12 cycles. TCRdb re-derived calls from the 5' RACE reads in MiXCR, one entry per CDR3 protein. The profile shows over 700,000 distinct CDR3 sequences, approximately 25% of them singletons. These same records also appear under a second study, on T cells of mothers and their children.

The gene calls are TRBV24-1 and TRBJ2-5; 9 bases fit TRBD1. Sequences were obtained from blood. The source is a boy younger than 18 in good health. The CDR3 DNA reads as TGTGCCACCAGCGACCGTATGACAGGGGGTTCGAAAGAGACCCAGTACTTC. Its translation: CATSDRMTGGSKETQYF.